The source of this T cell receptor beta chain is a study of vaccination and CD4 T cells after COVID-19. Once obtained from cultured CD4+ T cells, the DNA was sequenced using the Oncomine TCR Beta short-read assay. MiXCR, applied by TCRdb to the PCR reads, yields one record per CDR3 protein. The sample gives more than 15,000 distinct CDR3 sequences, more than 20% of which show up once; roughly 11% is in the top ten. This clonotype was counted between two and nine times. Its cognate antigen is unknown. Sample treatment: roughly ten-day PBMC culture with coronavirus spike peptide pools or control peptides (ViraFEST assay). Half the medium was replaced with fresh IL-2 medium on days 3 and 7. The CDR3 has 16 residues. V lost 2 bases, J lost 2 bases, and 14 bases lay in between. Germline assignment: CDR1 SGHNT and CDR2 YENEEA.

Sequencing was performed on cultured CD4+ T cells from blood. This sequence originates from a human donor with COVID-19. The chain employs TRBV11-3 and TRBJ2-3, with a possible D match to TRBD2 (7 bases). The DNA of the CDR3 is TGTGCCAGCAGCTTACTCGCCGGGGGGCCCACAGATACGCAGTATTTT. It yields the protein CASSLLAGGPTDTQYF.